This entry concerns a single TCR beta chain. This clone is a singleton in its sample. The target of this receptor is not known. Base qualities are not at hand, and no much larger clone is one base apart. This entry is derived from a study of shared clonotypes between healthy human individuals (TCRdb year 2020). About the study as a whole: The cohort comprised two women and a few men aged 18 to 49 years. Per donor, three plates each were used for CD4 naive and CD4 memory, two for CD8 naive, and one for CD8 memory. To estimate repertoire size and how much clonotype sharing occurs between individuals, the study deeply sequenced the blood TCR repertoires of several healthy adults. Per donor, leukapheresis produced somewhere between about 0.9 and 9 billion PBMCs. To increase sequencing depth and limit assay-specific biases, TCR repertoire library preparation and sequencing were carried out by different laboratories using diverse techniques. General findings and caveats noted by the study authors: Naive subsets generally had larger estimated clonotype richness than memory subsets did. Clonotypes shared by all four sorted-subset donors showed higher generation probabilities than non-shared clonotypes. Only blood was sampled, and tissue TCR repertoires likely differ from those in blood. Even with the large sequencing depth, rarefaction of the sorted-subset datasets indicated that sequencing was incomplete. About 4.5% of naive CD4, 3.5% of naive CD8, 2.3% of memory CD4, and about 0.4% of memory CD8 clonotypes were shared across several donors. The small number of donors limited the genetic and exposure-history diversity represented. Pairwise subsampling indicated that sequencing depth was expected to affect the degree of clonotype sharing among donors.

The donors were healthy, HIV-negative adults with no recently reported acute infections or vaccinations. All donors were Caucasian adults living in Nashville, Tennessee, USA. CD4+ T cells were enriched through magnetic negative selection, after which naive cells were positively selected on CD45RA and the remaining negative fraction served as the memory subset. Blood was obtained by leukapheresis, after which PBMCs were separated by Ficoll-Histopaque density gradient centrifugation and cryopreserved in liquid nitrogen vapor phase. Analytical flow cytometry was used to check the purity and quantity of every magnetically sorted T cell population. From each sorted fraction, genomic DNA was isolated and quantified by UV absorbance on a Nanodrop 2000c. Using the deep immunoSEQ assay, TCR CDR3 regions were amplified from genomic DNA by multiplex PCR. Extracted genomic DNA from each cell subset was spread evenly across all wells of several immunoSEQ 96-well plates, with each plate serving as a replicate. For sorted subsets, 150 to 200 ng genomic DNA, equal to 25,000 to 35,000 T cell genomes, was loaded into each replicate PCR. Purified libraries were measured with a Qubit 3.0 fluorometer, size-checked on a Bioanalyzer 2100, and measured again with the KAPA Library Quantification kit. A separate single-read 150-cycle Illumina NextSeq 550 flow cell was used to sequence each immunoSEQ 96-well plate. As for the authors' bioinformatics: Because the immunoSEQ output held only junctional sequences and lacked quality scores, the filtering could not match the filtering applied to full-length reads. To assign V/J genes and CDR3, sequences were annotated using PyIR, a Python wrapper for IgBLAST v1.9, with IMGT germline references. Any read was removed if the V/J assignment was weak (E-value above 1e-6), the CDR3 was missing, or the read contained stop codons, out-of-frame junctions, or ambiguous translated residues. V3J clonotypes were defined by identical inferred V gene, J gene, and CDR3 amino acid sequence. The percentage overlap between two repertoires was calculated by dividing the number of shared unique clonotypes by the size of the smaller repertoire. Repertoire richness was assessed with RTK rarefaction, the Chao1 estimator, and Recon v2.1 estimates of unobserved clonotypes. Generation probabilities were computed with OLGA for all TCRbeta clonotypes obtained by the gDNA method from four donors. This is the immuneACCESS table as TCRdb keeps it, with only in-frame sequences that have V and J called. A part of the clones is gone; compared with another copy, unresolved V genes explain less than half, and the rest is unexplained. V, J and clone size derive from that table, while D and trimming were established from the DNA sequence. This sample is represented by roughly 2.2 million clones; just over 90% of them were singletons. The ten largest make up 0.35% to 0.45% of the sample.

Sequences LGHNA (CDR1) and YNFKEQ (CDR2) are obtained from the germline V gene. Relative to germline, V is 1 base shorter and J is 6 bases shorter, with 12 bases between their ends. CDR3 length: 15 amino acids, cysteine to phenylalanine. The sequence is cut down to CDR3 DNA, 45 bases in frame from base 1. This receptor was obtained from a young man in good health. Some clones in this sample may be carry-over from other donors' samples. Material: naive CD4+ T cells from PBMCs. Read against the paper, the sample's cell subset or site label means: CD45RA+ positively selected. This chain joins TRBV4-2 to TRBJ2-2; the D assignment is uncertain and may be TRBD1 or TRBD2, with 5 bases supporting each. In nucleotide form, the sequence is TGTGCCAGCAGCCAAGGAGAGGGGTTGGCCGGGGAGCTGTTTTTT. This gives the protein CASSQGEGLAGELFF.